The sequence of this TCR beta chain was determined in a study of beta chain features in type 1 diabetes. The authors reverse transcribed all of the isolated RNA, so sequencing captured expressed TCRB transcripts. The table came from immunoSEQ multiplex PCR; TCRdb's copy has only in-frame clones and leaves some out. The sample lists hundreds of thousands of clones; around 16% were seen once. Purity exceeded 95% in all sorted populations. The germline V and J ends were trimmed by 6 bases and 5 bases, with 13 bases remaining between them. Germline V gives CDR1 MNHEY, CDR2 SMNVEV (reference sequence). The CDR3 is 13 amino acids. This clone was picked up a small number of times.

The TCR was taken from a man younger than 30 in good health. Input material: naive CD4+ T cells from blood. The V call is TRBV27, the J call TRBJ1-1, with D tentatively TRBD1 (6 bases). CDR3 sequence (DNA): TGTGCCAGCAGGCTACAGGGATTGACTGAAGCTTTCTTT. Its protein is CASRLQGLTEAFF.